Sequencing of this T cell receptor (beta chain) was carried out in a study of blood T cell repertoires in COVID-19. TCRdb's copy holds only in-frame clones and misses some; the assay was immunoSEQ multiplex PCR. The data contain more than 95,000 clones, 86% of them singletons. V dropped 0 bases and J dropped 2; count of bases not matched to a gene: 2. CDR1 is LNHNV, CDR2 YYDKDF, per germline (reference sequence). The CDR3 loop spans 15 amino acids. The sequenced material came from peripheral blood. The TCR comes from a man between 65 and 80 years old who had recovered from COVID-19. The chain joins TRBV15 to TRBJ2-7, with TRBD1 matching 9 bases. In DNA, the CDR3 is TGTGCCACCAGCAGAGACCGGACAGGGGCCTACGAGCAGTACTTC. This encodes CATSRDRTGAYEQYF. Variable domain in full (rest from reference TRBV15 and TRBJ2-7): DAMVIQNPRYQVTQFGKPVTLSCSQTLNHNVMYWYQQKSSQAPKLLFHYYDKDFNNEADTPDNFQSRRPNTSFCFLDIRSPGLGDTAMYLCATSRDRTGAYEQYFGPGTRLTVT.